This T cell receptor (beta chain) was observed in a study of early T cells in non-severe SARS-CoV-2 infection (TCRdb year 2021). Looking at the study overall: Bulk RNA from unsorted whole blood was used for TCR sequencing, so alpha and beta chains could not be paired.

This clonotype was counted between two and nine times. Its recognized antigen is unknown. There are no base qualities to consult, and no much larger clone falls within one base. V is shortened by 5 bases, J by 4 bases, and the region joining them spans 8 bases. CDR1 and CDR2 are read off the germline V gene (reference sequence) as DFQATT and SNEGSKA. Reading from cysteine to phenylalanine, the CDR3 counts 11 amino acids. Only the CDR3 portion is preserved as DNA: 33 bases, with reading frame beginning at the first base. The paper's findings and limits, for the study overall: VDJdb matching was skewed toward anti-spike CD8 responses, so virus-specific expansions were likely underestimated and private and CD4 specificities were missed.

A case-control design nested within a healthcare worker cohort in London, UK, was used, with weekly nasopharyngeal swab PCR tests and blood sampling performed. Healthcare workers were enrolled in the week of the UK lockdown, from 23 to 31 March 2020, and were followed every week for up to roughly 15 weeks. The protocol used for the library was 5' RACE. Sequencing used a NextSeq 500. In the TCR library protocol, unique molecular identifiers were attached to individual cDNA molecules to correct for PCR bias and sequencing error. Both TCR alpha and beta chains were sequenced, and tight co-correlation was observed between alpha and beta sequence abundances in each sample. The published analysis was carried out like this. V gene, J gene and CDR3 annotation of TCR sequences was performed with Decombinator V4. Expanded TCRs were defined as changing significantly between any two time points under a Poisson model with p below 0.0001. TCR abundances were normalised to the total number of TCRs sequenced per sample and expressed as counts per million. TRAV1-2 paired with TRAJ12, TRAJ20 or TRAJ33 defined MAIT TCRs, while TRAV10 paired with TRAJ18 defined iNKT TCRs. A search of VDJdb, accessed on 1 November 2021, was run for TCRs annotated to CMV, EBV and SARS-CoV-2, with TCRs annotated for multiple antigens excluded. The raw public reads went through TCRdb reprocessing: fastp at Q25, MiXCR clone calling, in-frame beta chains kept. All rows with the same CDR3 protein become a single entry with the most common DNA and genes. Clone size and V and J calls follow TCRdb, not the original study. In this sample the table shows 53,000 or so distinct CDR3 sequences, about 7.8% of which occur a single time. The top ten constitute approximately 6.3% of the sample.

The sample taken for sequencing was whole blood. The clonotype was recovered from an adult who was a healthcare worker with PCR-confirmed SARS-CoV-2 infection or an uninfected control (not recorded which). Rearrangement joined TRBV20-1 to TRBJ2-5; confidence is insufficient to name the D gene. The sequenced DNA: TGCAGTGCTCACTTCTCAGAGACCCAGTACTTC. Its protein is CSAHFSETQYF.